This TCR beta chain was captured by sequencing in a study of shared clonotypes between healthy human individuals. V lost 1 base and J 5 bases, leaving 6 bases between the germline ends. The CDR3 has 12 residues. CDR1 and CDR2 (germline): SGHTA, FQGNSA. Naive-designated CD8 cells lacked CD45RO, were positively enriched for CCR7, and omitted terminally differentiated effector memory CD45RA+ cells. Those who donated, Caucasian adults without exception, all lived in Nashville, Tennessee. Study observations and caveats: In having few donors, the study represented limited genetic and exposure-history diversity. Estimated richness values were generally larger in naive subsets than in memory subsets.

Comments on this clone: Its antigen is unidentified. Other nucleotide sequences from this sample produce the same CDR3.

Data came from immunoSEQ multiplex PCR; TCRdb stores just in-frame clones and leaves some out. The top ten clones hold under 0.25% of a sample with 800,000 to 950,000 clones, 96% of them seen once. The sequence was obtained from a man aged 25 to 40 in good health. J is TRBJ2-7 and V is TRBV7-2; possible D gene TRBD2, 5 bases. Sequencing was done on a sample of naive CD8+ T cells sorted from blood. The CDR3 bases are TGTGCCAGCAGCTTAGACGGGGACGAGCAGTACTTC. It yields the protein CASSLDGDEQYF.